This T cell receptor beta chain was obtained from a study of blood T cell repertoires in COVID-19. Using immunoSEQ multiplex PCR, the repertoire was profiled, and TCRdb retains in-frame clones only, with some absent. The data hold approximately 100,000 clones, with roughly 80% observed a single time. This receptor was obtained from a man in his 70s with active or convalescent COVID-19. Sequencing was done on a sample of peripheral blood.

The CDR3 coding sequence is TGTGCCAGCTCACCTCAACAACAGGATTGGGCTTTCTTT. It codes for CASSPQQQDWAFF. This chain connects TRBV18 to TRBJ1-1; D perhaps matches TRBD1 (5 bases). With 3 bases removed from V and 11 bases from J, the gap between germline ends came to 16 bases. This CDR3 spans 13 amino acids. Germline CDR1 and CDR2: KGHSH and LQKENI.